The present TCR beta chain was sequenced within a study of patients and donors after allogeneic stem cell transplantation. Germline CDR1 and CDR2: SEHNR and FQNEAQ (reference sequence). V lost 1 base and J 4 bases, leaving 8 bases between the germline ends. This CDR3 comprises 13 residues. TCRdb itself ran the RT-PCR reads through MiXCR, one entry per CDR3 protein. The sample has around 31,000 distinct CDR3 sequences, around 7% seen once. This clonotype was seen more than once but under ten times. The TCR comes from a human donor who was either an allogeneic HSCT recipient or a stem cell or donor lymphocyte infusion donor (not recorded which). It is not recorded whose cells these are; they may come from a transplant donor. This chain links TRBV7-9 with TRBJ2-7; D is uncertain. Sample: blood, either unsorted or a sorted T cell fraction (not recorded which). Here the CDR3 DNA reads TGTGCCAGCAGCTTAGTCCAGAATTACGAGCAGTACTTC. Translation: CASSLVQNYEQYF.